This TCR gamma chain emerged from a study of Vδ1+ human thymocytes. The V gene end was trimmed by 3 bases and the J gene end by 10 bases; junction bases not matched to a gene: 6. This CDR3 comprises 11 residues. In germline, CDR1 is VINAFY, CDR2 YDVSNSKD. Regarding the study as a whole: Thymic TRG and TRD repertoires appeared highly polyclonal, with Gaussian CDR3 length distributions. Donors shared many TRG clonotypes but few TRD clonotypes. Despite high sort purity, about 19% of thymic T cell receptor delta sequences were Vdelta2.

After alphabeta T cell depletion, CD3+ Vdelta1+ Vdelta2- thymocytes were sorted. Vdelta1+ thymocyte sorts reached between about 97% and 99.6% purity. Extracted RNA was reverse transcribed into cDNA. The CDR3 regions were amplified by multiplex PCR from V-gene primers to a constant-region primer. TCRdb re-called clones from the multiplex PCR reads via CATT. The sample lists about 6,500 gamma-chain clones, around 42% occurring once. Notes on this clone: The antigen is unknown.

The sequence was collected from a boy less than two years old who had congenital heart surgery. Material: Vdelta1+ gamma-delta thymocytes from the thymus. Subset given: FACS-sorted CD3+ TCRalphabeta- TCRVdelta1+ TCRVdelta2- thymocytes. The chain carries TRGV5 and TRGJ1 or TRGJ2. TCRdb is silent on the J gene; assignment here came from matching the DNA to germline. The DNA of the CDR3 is TGTGCCACCTGGGACGGCGGGAAGAAACTCTTT. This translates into CATWDGGKKLF.